Listed here are 22 T cell receptor beta chains from one sample, sequenced in a study of memory CD4+ T cells and cytomegalovirus serostatus. The table came from immunoSEQ multiplex PCR; TCRdb's copy has only in-frame clones and leaves some out. The repertoire consists of tens of thousands of clones, with less than 80% occurring once and the leading ten covering 0.9% to 1.1%. The sort gate was single viable CD3+CD4+CD8-CD45RO+ cells for memory CD4+ T cells. The sample was memory CD4+ T cells from blood. Receptors originate from an adult in good health and CMV-seronegative.

The chain combines TRBV2 with TRBJ2-6; D remains unclear. The germline V gene has CDR1 SNHLY and CDR2 FYNNEI. The CDR3 covers 12 residues. The V and J ends lost 10 bases and 0 bases respectively, with 4 bases between them. The CDR3 is CAISSGANVLTF. Written as DNA, the CDR3 is TGTGCCATCAGCTCTGGGGCCAACGTCCTGACTTTC.

A word on this clone: Other DNA variants within this sample encode the same CDR3. This chain joins TRBV5-1 and TRBJ1-1, with D possibly matching TRBD1 (6 bases). The V gene's germline CDR1 is SGHRS and CDR2 YFSETQ. The V gene lost 3 bases and the J gene lost 0 bases, with 9 bases spanning the gap. There are 14 residues in the CDR3. The CDR3 protein is CASSSQGVNTEAFF. CDR3 sequence (DNA): TGCGCCAGCAGCTCACAGGGAGTGAACACTGAAGCTTTCTTT.

This sequence joins TRBV6-6 and TRBJ1-1, with TRBD1 matching 10 bases. The germline V gene has CDR1 MNHNY and CDR2 SVGAGI (reference sequence). The CDR3 has 15 amino acids. V lost 5 bases, J lost 5 bases, and 8 bases stayed unmatched. The CDR3 nucleotides read TGTGCCAGCAGTCGATCGGGACAGGGGTTAACTGAAGCTTTCTTT. This translates into CASSRSGQGLTEAFF.

In its sample, this clone was seen a few times. J is TRBJ1-2 and V is TRBV5-5; the D gene is possibly TRBD1 (5 bases). Trimming shortened V by 3 bases and J by 4 bases, and 19 bases separated the two germline ends. CDR1 SGHKS and CDR2 YYEKEE come from the germline V gene (reference sequence). This CDR3 has 16 residues. CDR3 coding DNA: TGTGCCAGCAGCTGGGGGAGGGTTTCCGAAGGCTATGGCTACACCTTC. This codes for CASSWGRVSEGYGYTF.

The J gene is TRBJ1-2, the V gene TRBV6-5; D gene ambiguous. This CDR3 comprises 13 residues. V gave up 2 bases and J gave up 2 bases, with 6 bases separating them. Germline assignment: CDR1 MNHEY and CDR2 SVGAGI. CDR3 protein: CASSYRKNYGYTF. CDR3 nucleotides: TGTGCCAGCAGTTACCGAAAGAACTATGGCTACACCTTC.

The rearrangement links TRBV28 to TRBJ2-7; 10 positions agree with TRBD1. The ends lost 4 bases at V and 9 bases at J; junction bases unmatched: 12. Looked up from germline, CDR1 is MDHEN and CDR2 is SYDVKM. The CDR3 runs to 15 residues. CDR3 sequence (DNA): TGTGCCAGCAGTTCCGGGGACAGGGGAGCCCTTGGGCAGTACTTC. Its translation is CASSSGDRGALGQYF.

V usage is TRBV27 and J usage is TRBJ2-5; D may be TRBD1 (6 bases). V gave up 6 bases and J gave up 1 base, with 9 bases separating them. Germline CDR1 and CDR2: MNHEY and SMNVEV (reference sequence). The CDR3 is 13 amino acids. This CDR3 is CASSLRGQETQYF. In DNA, the CDR3 is TGTGCCAGCAGCCTCAGGGGCCAAGAGACCCAGTACTTC.

This clone was counted a few times. The chain recombines TRBV6-5 with TRBJ1-5; D is unresolved. The CDR3 runs to 14 residues. Per germline, CDR1 MNHEY and CDR2 SVGAGI. Trimming shortened V by 8 bases and J by 1 base, and 12 bases separated the two germline ends. CDR3: CASSVRKSNQPQHF. CDR3 coding DNA: TGTGCCAGCTCAGTCAGGAAAAGCAATCAGCCCCAGCATTTT.

Points on this clone: At one end, the junction sequence differs from germline, possibly due to a read error. The V call is TRBV30, the J call TRBJ1-2; 7 nucleotides agree with TRBD1. Germline V gene data show CDR1 as GTSNPN and CDR2 as SVGIG (reference sequence). The CDR3 loop spans 13 amino acids. The CDR3 loop is CAWSVQQTGWNAF. DNA of the CDR3: TGTGCCTGGAGTGTACAGCAGACAGGGTGGAACGCCTTC.

The chain links TRBV29-1 to TRBJ2-1, with 11 bases that match TRBD1. CDR1 and CDR2 (germline): SQVTM, ANQGSEA. This CDR3 has 12 residues. The CDR3 DNA sequence: TGCAGAGGGACAGGGGGACTCAATGAGCAGTTCTTC. It specifies CRGTGGLNEQFF.

This chain uses TRBV19 with TRBJ1-6; TRBD1 matches at 7 bases. The CDR3 is made up of 15 amino acids. Germline V gene lookup returns CDR1 LNHDA and CDR2 SQIVND (reference sequence). The J segment lost 8 bases and the V segment lost 6 bases, leaving 10 bases of the junction unmatched. The CDR3 reads CASRTGTVGYSPLHF. The CDR3 nucleotides read TGTGCCAGTAGAACGGGGACAGTCGGTTATTCACCCCTCCACTTT.

V and J are TRBV6-6 and TRBJ1-1; possible D gene TRBD1, 6 bases. This CDR3 contains 13 residues. V was trimmed by 7 bases and J by 4 bases, leaving 13 bases between them. Germline loops: CDR1 MNHNY, CDR2 SVGAGI (reference sequence). In DNA form, the CDR3 reads TGTGCCAGCAAGGGGGAGGTGGGCACTGAAGCTTTCTTT. This translates into CASKGEVGTEAFF.

There are a few counts of this clone. This chain joins TRBV4-3 and TRBJ2-3; 7 bases fit TRBD2. CDR1 and CDR2 from the germline V gene are LGHNA and YSLEER. The CDR3 runs 18 residues. The trim removed 0 bases at V and 0 bases at J, leaving 9 bases unmatched. CDR3 sequence reads: CASSQDRGGSGSTDTQYF. CDR3 DNA: TGCGCCAGCAGCCAAGATCGTGGGGGTAGCGGGAGCACAGATACGCAGTATTTT.

V and J are TRBV5-4 and TRBJ1-2; D is perhaps TRBD1 (5 bases). V lost 4 bases, J lost 8 bases, and 18 bases lay in between. Germline loops: CDR1 SGHNT, CDR2 YYREEE (reference sequence). The CDR3 has 14 residues. CDR3 bases: TGTGCCAGCAGCCTCAGCGAGGGAAGGGACGGCTACACCTTC. It translates to CASSLSEGRDGYTF. Using reference TRBV5-4 and TRBJ1-2 for the parts outside the CDR3, the full variable domain is ETGVTQSPTHLIKTRGQQVTLRCSSQSGHNTVSWYQQALGQGPQFIFQYYREEENGRGNFPPRFSGLQFPNYSSELNVNALELDDSALYLCASSLSEGRDGYTFGSGTRLTVV.

The chain employs TRBV28 and TRBJ2-1, with TRBD1 matching over 7 bases. Germline V gene lookup returns CDR1 MDHEN and CDR2 SYDVKM. V lost 0 bases, J lost 8 bases, and 7 bases stayed unmatched. The CDR3 extends over 15 amino acids. DNA of the CDR3: TGTGCCAGCAGTTTATGGTCCATGACAGGGCATGAGCAGTTCTTC. This codes for CASSLWSMTGHEQFF. The full variable domain, completed using reference TRBV28 and TRBJ2-1, is DVKVTQSSRYLVKRTGEKVFLECVQDMDHENMFWYRQDPGLGLRLIYFSYDVKMKEKGDIPEGYSVSREKKERFSLILESASTNQTSMYLCASSLWSMTGHEQFFGPGTRLTVL.

V gene TRBV6-5 combines with J gene TRBJ1-1; D is undetermined. Germline V gene data show CDR1 as MNHEY and CDR2 as SVGAGI. The CDR3 covers 14 residues. Trimming pared 2 bases from V and 8 bases from J, leaving 15 bases between. The CDR3 region is CASSYTPVLGEAFF. The DNA for the CDR3 is TGTGCCAGCAGTTACACCCCCGTCCTAGGAGAAGCTTTCTTT.

V is TRBV4-2 and J is TRBJ1-1, with D perhaps matching TRBD1 (5 bases). This CDR3 spans 14 amino acids. Germline CDR1 reads LGHNA; CDR2 reads YNFKEQ. Between the trimmed V and J ends, which lost 2 bases and 3 bases, there was a span of 10 bases. The CDR3 DNA sequence: TGTGCCAGCAGCCAATCGCAGGGTTACACTGAAGCTTTCTTT. This translates into CASSQSQGYTEAFF.

The chain joins TRBV10-3 to TRBJ1-4; D is uncertain. Germline values: CDR1 ENHRY, CDR2 SYGVKD. The CDR3 runs to 13 residues. The ends were cut back, 7 bases at V and 0 bases at J, with 6 bases in the middle. Here the CDR3 reads CAIKETTNEKLFF. The CDR3 bases are TGTGCCATCAAGGAGACAACTAATGAAAAACTGTTTTTT.

The rearrangement uses TRBV6-5 and TRBJ2-7; 7 nucleotides line up with TRBD2. There are 14 residues in the CDR3. Per the germline V gene, CDR1 is MNHEY and CDR2 is SVGAGI. Trimming cost V 6 bases and J 2 bases; bases outside gene matches: 7. The DNA for the CDR3 is TGTGCCAGCAGGAAACTAGCGTCTACCTACGAGCAGTACTTC. Translating it yields CASRKLASTYEQYF.

This clone was counted a few times. The rearrangement joins TRBV12-5 to TRBJ2-1; D is perhaps TRBD1 or TRBD2 (7 bases each). Germline CDR1 reads LGHNT; CDR2 reads FRNRAP. The V gene lost 3 bases and the J gene lost 1 base, with 16 bases spanning the gap. This CDR3 comprises 17 residues. CDR3 DNA: TGTGCTAGTGGTTTCAGGGGGGGGGCCGGTTCCTACAATGAGCAGTTCTTC. The encoded protein is CASGFRGGAGSYNEQFF.

This clone occurred once. The chain carries TRBV11-3 and TRBJ1-1; 8 nucleotides line up with TRBD1. The V and J ends lost 2 bases and 11 bases, in that order; junction bases with no gene match: 4. Germline V gene lookup returns CDR1 SGHNT and CDR2 YENEEA. This CDR3 spans 12 amino acids. CDR3 residues: CASSLTGGMAFF. DNA for the CDR3: TGTGCCAGCAGCTTAACAGGGGGTATGGCTTTCTTT.

This chain connects TRBV30 to TRBJ1-1; D ambiguous. Germline CDR1 is GTSNPN and CDR2 is SVGIG (reference sequence). CDR3 length equals 11 residues. V was pared by 2 bases and J by 8 bases, with 9 bases between. The chain's CDR3 is CAWSSGGEAFF. The CDR3 nucleotides read TGTGCCTGGAGTTCAGGCGGGGAAGCTTTCTTT. Filled out from reference TRBV30 and TRBJ1-1, the complete variable domain reads SQTIHQWPATLVQPVGSPLSLECTVEGTSNPNLYWYRQAAGRGLQLLFYSVGIGQISSEVPQNLSASRPQDRQFILSSKKLLLSDSGFYLCAWSSGGEAFFGQGTRLTVV.